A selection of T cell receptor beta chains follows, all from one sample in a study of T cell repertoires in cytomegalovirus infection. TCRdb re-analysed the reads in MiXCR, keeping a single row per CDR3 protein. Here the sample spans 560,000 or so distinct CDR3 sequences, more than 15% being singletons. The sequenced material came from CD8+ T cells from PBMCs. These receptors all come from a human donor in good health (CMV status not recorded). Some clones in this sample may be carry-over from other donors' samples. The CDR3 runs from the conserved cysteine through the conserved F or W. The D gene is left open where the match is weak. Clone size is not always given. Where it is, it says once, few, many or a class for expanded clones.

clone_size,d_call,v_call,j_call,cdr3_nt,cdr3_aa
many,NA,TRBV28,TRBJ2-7,TGTGCCAGCAGGAAAACCACAAACTACGAGCAGTACTTC,CASRKTTNYEQYF
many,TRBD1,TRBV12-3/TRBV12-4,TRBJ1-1,TGTGCCAGCAGCTCCCCGGGGGGACAGGGGGTTGAAGCTTTCTTT,CASSSPGGQGVEAFF
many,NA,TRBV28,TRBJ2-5,TGTGCCAGCAGTTTACTTTACCCAGGGGCAGAGACCCAGTACTTC,CASSLLYPGAETQYF
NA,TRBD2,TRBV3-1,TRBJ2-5,TGTGCCAGCAGACAAACCTCTAGCGGAGAGACCCAGTACTTC,CASRQTSSGETQYF
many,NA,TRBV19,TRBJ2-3,TGTGCCAGTAGTGTCAGGGGCCCCAGCACAGATACGCAGTATTTT,CASSVRGPSTDTQYF
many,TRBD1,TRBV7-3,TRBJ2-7,TGTGCCAGCCAGAAGGGACAGGGCTACGAGCAGTACTTC,CASQKGQGYEQYF
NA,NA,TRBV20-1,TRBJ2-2,TGCAGTGTGGTAACCCCCCCCGGGGGGCCGCACACCGGGGAGCTGTTTTTT,CSVVTPPGGPHTGELFF
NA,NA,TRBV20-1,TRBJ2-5,TGCAGTGCTAGGCCCTATGGTGGAGCGGTTCAAGAGACCCAGTACTTC,CSARPYGGAVQETQYF
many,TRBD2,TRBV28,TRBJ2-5,TGTGCCAGCAGTTTAAGCCTAGCGGGAGACCAAGAGACCCAGTACTTC,CASSLSLAGDQETQYF
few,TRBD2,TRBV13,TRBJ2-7,TGTGCCAGCAGCTCAGGACTAGCGGGAGGGGACGAGCAGTACTTC,CASSSGLAGGDEQYF
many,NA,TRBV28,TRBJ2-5,TGTGCCAGCAGTTTAGCCTACAAACAAGAGACCCAGTACTTC,CASSLAYKQETQYF
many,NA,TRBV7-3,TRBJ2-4,TGTGCCAGCAGCTTAGGCCCCAGGGGAGCCAGTGACATTCAGTACTTC,CASSLGPRGASDIQYF
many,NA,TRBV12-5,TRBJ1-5,TGTGCTAGTGGCTTGGATAATAGCAATCAGCCCCAGCATTTT,CASGLDNSNQPQHF
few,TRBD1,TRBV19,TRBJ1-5,TGTGCCAGTAGTTCCCGGACAGGGACGCAGCCCCAGCATTTT,CASSSRTGTQPQHF
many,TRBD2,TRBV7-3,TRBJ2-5,TGTGCCAGCAGCCTCGGGGGGGCCGGAGAGACCCAGTACTTC,CASSLGGAGETQYF
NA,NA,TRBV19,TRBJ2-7,TGTGCCAGTAGTACCGGGGCTAGCGCCTCCTACGAGCAGTACTTC,CASSTGASASYEQYF
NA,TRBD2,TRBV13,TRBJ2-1,TGTGCCAGCAGCTCGCGACTAGCGGGAGTTTCGAATGAGCAGTTCTTC,CASSSRLAGVSNEQFF
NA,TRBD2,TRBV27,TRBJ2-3,TGTGCCAGCAGTTTATTGACTAGCGGGGGGGGCACAGATACGCAGTATTTT,CASSLLTSGGGTDTQYF
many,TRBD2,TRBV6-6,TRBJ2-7,TGTGCCAGCGCGGGACTACAACACTACGAGCAGTACTTC,CASAGLQHYEQYF
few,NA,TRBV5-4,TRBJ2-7,TGTGCCAGCAGCTGGGGGCCAGGGCCTAACTACGAGCAGTACTTC,CASSWGPGPNYEQYF
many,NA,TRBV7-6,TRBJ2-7,TGTGCCAGCAGCTTAGGGGGGACGGCCGCCTACGAGCAGTACTTC,CASSLGGTAAYEQYF
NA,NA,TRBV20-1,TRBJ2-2,TGCAGTGCTAGAGATTTCGTCGCCGGGGAGCTGTTTTTT,CSARDFVAGELFF